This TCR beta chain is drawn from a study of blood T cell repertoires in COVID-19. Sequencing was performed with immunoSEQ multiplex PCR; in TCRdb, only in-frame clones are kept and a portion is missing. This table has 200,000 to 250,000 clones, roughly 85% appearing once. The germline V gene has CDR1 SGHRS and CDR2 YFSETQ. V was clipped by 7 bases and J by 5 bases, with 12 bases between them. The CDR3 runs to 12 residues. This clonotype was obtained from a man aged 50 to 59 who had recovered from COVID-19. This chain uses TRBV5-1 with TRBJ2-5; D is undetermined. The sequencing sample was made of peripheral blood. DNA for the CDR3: TGCGCCAGCGGAGCAGTCGGGGAGACCCAGTACTTC. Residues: CASGAVGETQYF.